This T cell receptor beta chain comes out of a study of blood T cell repertoires in COVID-19 (dated by TCRdb to the early 2020s). Regarding the complete study: For ImmuneRACE Cohort 3, a participant was defined as recovered based on two consecutive negative NP/OP PCR tests, clearance by a healthcare professional, or resolution of symptoms. The repertoires were released in a freely available public database meant as a resource for research on the immune response to SARS-CoV-2. Collaborator samples came from the United States, Italy and Spain and covered acute and convalescent phases of COVID-19. Where available, HLA class I and class II types were obtained from metadata supplied by the sample provider rather than from assay-based typing. Nearly every sample came with metadata listing a de-identified subject ID, COVID-19 status, age in years and sex. Deeply sampled blood TCRbeta repertoires from subjects exposed to, actively infected with, or recovered from COVID-19 were included in the dataset. Samples came from the ongoing ImmuneRACE study (first 160 participants) plus 1,254 subjects from 6 global collaborators. The prospective study material was composed of cDNA or gDNA derived from T cells, B-cell-depleted T cells, or PBMCs. The research as a whole found: Clinical and demographic metadata were provided uncurated, with the amount varying by source and participant.

TCRbeta CDR3 regions were amplified from genomic DNA by means of the immunoSEQ Assay, a bias-controlled multiplex PCR. The study's processing was this. The number of nucleated cells in each sample was estimated by amplification of reference gene primers within the assay. To quantify the absolute abundance of each unique TCRbeta CDR3 rearrangement, sequence reads were collapsed and filtered. For each sample, productive Simpson clonality was calculated as the square root of Simpson's diversity index over productive rearrangements. TCRdb retrieved this table from immuneACCESS and kept in-frame rearrangements only. Not all clones are present; in checked studies, unresolved V genes account for under half, and no reason is known for the remainder. V and J calls and clone size are copied from that table; D and trimming were computed from the DNA. The sample table records 250,000 to 300,000 clones; 88% of these occur just once. The ten largest clones take up 2% of the sample.

Participants in the prospective study were enrolled through a virtual design, were aged about 18 to 89 years, and lived in roughly 25 United States geographic areas. Cohort assignment in the prospective study relied on participant-reported clinical history from a screening survey and a study questionnaire. In the prospective study, mobile phlebotomists collected whole blood, serum and a nasopharyngeal or oropharyngeal swab from each participant. Prospective study participants could optionally give additional blood draws and questionnaires over a roughly two-month period. Blood samples from the prospective study were shipped frozen or at room temperature prior to DNA extraction. In the case of this clone: What antigen it recognizes has not been identified. No much larger clone is present one base from it, and per-base qualities are unavailable.

The CDR3 spans 11 residues, from the cysteine through the phenylalanine. Only the CDR3 DNA stays, 33 bases, in frame from base 1. A distance of 16 bases separates the germline ends of V and J, which lose 6 bases and 16 bases respectively. Reading the germline V gene gives CDR1 SGHAT and CDR2 FQNNGV. The V gene is TRBV11-2 and the J gene is TRBJ2-1; a tentative D match to TRBD2 spans 6 bases. The TCR originated in a woman aged 60-75 years in a cohort exposed to, infected with or recovered from COVID-19 (not recorded which). The specimen was PBMCs or T cells enriched from blood (not recorded which). The DNA sequence is given as TGTGCCAGCAGGGCCGGGACTTCGCGATTCTTC. This is translated as CASRAGTSRFF.